The 14 T cell receptor beta chains listed next were all sequenced from one sample in a study of blood T cell repertoires in COVID-19. Some clones are missing from TCRdb's copy, which holds only in-frame ones; the method was immunoSEQ multiplex PCR. The table records a few hundred thousand clones, roughly 89% of them present only once. Sequenced sample: peripheral blood. These receptors all come from a middle-aged woman who had recovered from COVID-19.

The rearrangement uses TRBV5-4 and TRBJ1-1; 7 bases are shared with TRBD1. Germline CDR1 reads SGHNT; CDR2 reads YYREEE (reference sequence). The CDR3 runs 16 residues. The V and J ends lost 4 bases and 0 bases, in that order; junction bases with no gene match: 9. The CDR3 region has the DNA TGTGCCAGCAGCCCCCAGACAGGGAAGATGAACACTGAAGCTTTCTTT. Its translation is CASSPQTGKMNTEAFF.

For the CDR3, the DNA is TGTGCCAGCAGCTTGGCCGTAGCCGCGGCAACTAATGAAAAACTGTTTTTT. Amino acid sequence: CASSLAVAAATNEKLFF. The J gene is TRBJ1-4, the V gene TRBV5-6; D gene ambiguous. Germline V gives CDR1 SGHDT, CDR2 YYEEEE. Trimming took off 0 bases at V and 0 bases at J, with 12 bases between the two ends. This CDR3 has 17 amino acids.

The CDR3 spells CASSKTRGMNTEAFF. Here the CDR3 DNA reads TGTGCCAGCAGCAAAACAAGAGGGATGAACACTGAAGCTTTCTTT. The chain uses TRBV6-2 or TRBV6-3 and TRBJ1-1, with D unresolved. Per germline, CDR1 MNHEY and CDR2 SVGEGT. This CDR3 contains 15 residues. V was trimmed by 6 bases and J by 0 bases, leaving 14 bases between them.

This clone appeared a few times. The chain recombines TRBV5-4 with TRBJ2-3; 7 bases agree with TRBD2. This CDR3 is built from 17 residues. Germline V gene data show CDR1 as SGHNT and CDR2 as YYREEE (reference sequence). V shed 0 bases, J shed 5 bases, and the junction held 12 bases outside the gene matches. The CDR3 here is CASSLGYVGGLEDTQYF. The CDR3 coding sequence is TGTGCCAGCAGCTTGGGTTATGTGGGAGGGTTGGAAGATACGCAGTATTTT.

The CDR3 DNA is TGTGCCAGCTCACCACGAGCCGGAGATCAAGAGACCCAGTACTTC. Amino acids: CASSPRAGDQETQYF. The chain has TRBV18 and TRBJ2-5; D remains ambiguous. V dropped 1 base and J dropped 2 bases, with 11 bases sitting between them. The CDR3 length is 15 residues. Germline values: CDR1 KGHSH, CDR2 LQKENI.

The rearrangement uses TRBV15 and TRBJ1-5; a possible D gene is TRBD1 (6 bases). V shed 0 bases and J shed 6 bases, with 12 bases lying between them. This CDR3 is 15 amino acids long. From germline, CDR1 is LNHNV and CDR2 YYDKDF (reference sequence). CDR3 nucleotide sequence: TGTGCCACCAGCAGAGATCGGGGGGCAGGTCAGCCCCAGCATTTT. The encoded protein is CATSRDRGAGQPQHF.

This clone was recorded a few times. Here the CDR3 reads CASSLVGADHSGANVLTF. The CDR3, as DNA: TGTGCCAGCAGCTTAGTTGGAGCGGATCACTCTGGGGCCAACGTCCTGACTTTC. The J gene is TRBJ2-6, the V gene TRBV7-3; tentatively, D is TRBD2 (5 bases). The CDR3 covers 18 residues. Germline V lookup: CDR1 SGHTA, CDR2 FQGTGA. The V end lost 2 bases, the J end lost 0 bases, and 14 bases lay between the germline ends.

With respect to this clone: The same CDR3 is also encoded by other DNA sequences in this sample. V is TRBV7-3 and J is TRBJ2-2; weak D call: TRBD2 (7 bases). V lost 2 bases, J lost 5 bases, and 12 bases lay in between. Germline assignment: CDR1 SGHTA and CDR2 FQGTGA. The CDR3 has 15 residues. CDR3 loop: CASSLSGGNTGELFF. CDR3 nucleotides: TGTGCCAGCAGCTTATCGGGGGGCAATACCGGGGAGCTGTTTTTT.

In this sample, this clone turned up once. CDR3 amino acids: CASRLDRVEQYF. The CDR3, as DNA: TGTGCCAGCAGATTGGACAGGGTAGAGCAGTACTTC. The J gene is TRBJ2-7, the V gene TRBV6-5; 8 nucleotides align to TRBD1. This CDR3 spans 12 amino acids. Germline V lookup: CDR1 MNHEY, CDR2 SVGAGI. Unmatched junction bases numbered 5, after V lost 6 bases and J lost 7 bases.

The rearrangement links TRBV9 to TRBJ2-5; possible D gene TRBD1, 7 bases. There are 15 residues in the CDR3. Germline V gene lookup returns CDR1 SGDLS and CDR2 YYNGEE. Trimming pared 3 bases from V and 4 bases from J, leaving 16 bases between. CDR3: CASSGDRGGAETQYF. The CDR3 bases are TGTGCCAGCAGCGGGGACAGAGGAGGGGCAGAGACCCAGTACTTC.

The chain is built from TRBV6-1 and TRBJ1-2; the match to TRBD1 covers 8 bases. With V trimmed by 3 bases and J by 3 bases, 0 bases remained unmatched. This CDR3 is 13 amino acids long. Per the germline V gene, CDR1 is MNHNS and CDR2 is SASEGT. CDR3 sequence (DNA): TGTGCCAGCAGTGAGGGACAGGACTATGGCTACACCTTC. This encodes CASSEGQDYGYTF.

This chain uses TRBV11-2 with TRBJ2-3; D is ambiguous. This CDR3 region has 14 residues. Germline CDR1 and CDR2: SGHAT and FQNNGV. The V and J ends lost 0 bases and 2 bases respectively, with 6 bases between them. The CDR3 DNA reads as TGTGCCAGCAGCTTAGAACCTAACACAGATACGCAGTATTTT. Its protein product is CASSLEPNTDTQYF.

The V call is TRBV10-2, the J call TRBJ1-1; TRBD1 aligns across 11 bases. The CDR3 runs to 17 residues. V was pared by 0 bases and J by 9 bases, with 12 bases of the junction left unmatched. CDR1 is WSHSY and CDR2 is SAAADI in the germline V gene. The CDR3 reads CASSESAFGTGGLKAFF. CDR3 coding DNA: TGCGCCAGCAGTGAGTCCGCCTTCGGGACAGGGGGATTAAAAGCTTTCTTT.

The chain recombines TRBV5-4 with TRBJ2-7; 7 nucleotides agree with TRBD1. V lost 4 bases and J lost 3; bases outside the gene matches: 4. The CDR3 has 13 amino acids. Germline V gene sequence: CDR1 SGHNT, CDR2 YYREEE (reference sequence). Here the CDR3 reads CASSPRDSYEQYF. In nucleotides, the CDR3 is TGTGCCAGCAGCCCCCGGGACAGCTACGAGCAGTACTTC.